This is a list of T cell receptor beta chains from one sample in a study of shared clonotypes between healthy human individuals. Sequencing was performed with immunoSEQ multiplex PCR; in TCRdb, only in-frame clones are kept and a portion is missing. Of roughly 2.2 million clones in the sample, 85% to 95% were seen once. The sequenced sample consisted of naive CD4+ T cells from PBMCs. The receptors were gathered from a man between 18 and 29 years old in good health. Some clones in this sample may be carry-over from other donors' samples. The CDR3 runs from the conserved cysteine through the conserved F or W. The D gene is left open where the match is weak. The size field is filled for only some rows; it gives once, few, many or a size class.

v_gene	abundance	j_gene	d_gene	CDR3aa	CDR3nt
TRBV29-1	.	TRBJ1-4	TRBD1	CSVAGQVNEKLFF	TGCAGCGTAGCTGGACAGGTGAATGAAAAACTGTTTTTT
TRBV28	.	TRBJ1-5	.	CASSFQPQHF	TGTGCCAGCAGCTTTCAGCCCCAGCATTTT
TRBV4-1	.	TRBJ2-7	.	CASSRPGDSYEQYF	TGCGCCAGCAGCCGGCCAGGAGATTCCTACGAGCAGTACTTC
TRBV7-6	.	TRBJ2-7	.	CASSLEDSSYEQYF	TGTGCCAGCAGCTTAGAGGACAGCTCCTACGAGCAGTACTTC
TRBV28	.	TRBJ1-1	.	CASSLSPGGWNTEAFF	TGTGCCAGCAGTTTATCTCCTGGGGGCTGGAACACTGAAGCTTTCTTT
TRBV7-2	.	TRBJ2-2	.	CASSLSPGGPGELFF	TGTGCCAGCAGCTTATCCCCAGGTGGTCCCGGGGAGCTGTTTTTT
TRBV7-3	.	TRBJ2-3	.	CASSSRASRTDTQYF	TGTGCCAGCAGCTCCCGGGCCAGCCGCACAGATACGCAGTATTTT
TRBV29-1	once	TRBJ1-2	.	CSVSPSDHYGYTF	TGCAGCGTGTCCCCAAGCGACCACTATGGCTACACCTTC
TRBV7-6	.	TRBJ2-7	TRBD1	CASSLTGTGAYEQYF	TGTGCCAGCAGCTTAACCGGGACAGGAGCCTACGAGCAGTACTTC
TRBV28	.	TRBJ2-3	TRBD2	CASSLSGGRAVDTQYF	TGTGCCAGCAGTTTATCTGGCGGGAGGGCCGTAGATACGCAGTATTTT
TRBV5-8	.	TRBJ1-3	TRBD1	CASSRSRGQGNTIYF	TGTGCCAGCAGCCGATCCCGGGGACAGGGAAACACCATATATTTT
TRBV7-9	.	TRBJ1-1	.	CASSLRLGTEAFF	TGTGCCAGCAGCTTACGCCTGGGGACTGAAGCTTTCTTT
TRBV18	.	TRBJ2-7	.	CASSPFEGSPLEQYF	TGTGCCAGCTCACCATTTGAGGGGAGTCCTCTCGAGCAGTACTTC
TRBV7-9	.	TRBJ2-1	.	CASSPQGGFSYNEQFF	TGTGCCAGCAGCCCCCAGGGGGGTTTCTCCTACAATGAGCAGTTCTTC
TRBV5-1	.	TRBJ2-1	TRBD1	CASSSAGTVSGFEQFF	TGCGCCAGCAGCTCTGCCGGGACAGTGAGCGGATTTGAGCAGTTCTTC
TRBV9	.	TRBJ2-1	TRBD2	CASSVGLAGGYNEQFF	TGTGCCAGCAGCGTAGGGCTAGCGGGAGGGTACAATGAGCAGTTCTTC
TRBV4-2	once	TRBJ2-1	TRBD2	CASSQNRASGGYNEQFF	TGTGCCAGCAGCCAAAATAGGGCTAGCGGGGGGTACAATGAGCAGTTCTTC
TRBV5-4	.	TRBJ2-3	.	CASSPPVEDTQYF	TGTGCCAGCAGCCCGCCGGTAGAAGATACGCAGTATTTT
TRBV21-1	.	TRBJ2-3	.	CASNQRVTGTSGRYDTQYF	TGTGCCAGCAACCAAAGAGTCACCGGGACTAGCGGGAGGTATGATACGCAGTATTTT
TRBV28	.	TRBJ1-1	.	CASIGGAGTEAFF	TGTGCCAGCATCGGGGGGGCGGGCACTGAAGCTTTCTTT
TRBV2	once	TRBJ2-3	TRBD2	CASSEGLAGGEDTQYF	TGTGCCAGCAGTGAAGGGCTAGCGGGAGGGGAGGATACGCAGTATTTT
TRBV15	.	TRBJ1-1	.	CATSRAGALNTEAFF	TGTGCCACCAGCAGGGCGGGGGCGCTGAACACTGAAGCTTTCTTT
TRBV5-1	.	TRBJ1-2	.	CASSLAGQGDGYTF	TGCGCCAGCAGCTTGGCCGGGCAGGGCGACGGCTACACCTTC
TRBV10-3	.	TRBJ2-1	TRBD2	CAISELAAAYNEQFF	TGTGCCATCAGTGAGCTAGCGGCTGCCTACAATGAGCAGTTCTTC
TRBV30	.	TRBJ1-2	.	CAWSPPQWAANYGYTF	TGTGCCTGGAGCCCCCCCCAATGGGCAGCTAACTATGGCTACACCTTC
TRBV5-4	once	TRBJ1-5	.	CASSHGGTNNQPQHF	TGTGCCAGCAGCCATGGGGGAACTAACAATCAGCCCCAGCATTTT
TRBV9	.	TRBJ2-1	TRBD2	CASRGTSGGDYNEQFF	TGTGCCAGCAGGGGGACTAGCGGGGGCGATTACAATGAGCAGTTCTTC
TRBV21-1	.	TRBJ1-2	.	CASSRRANYGYTF	TGTGCCAGCAGCAGGAGAGCTAACTATGGCTACACCTTC
TRBV27	.	TRBJ2-3	TRBD1	CASSQDRGSDTQYF	TGTGCCAGCAGTCAGGACAGGGGATCAGATACGCAGTATTTT
TRBV10-3	.	TRBJ1-5	.	CAISEEWGNQPQHF	TGTGCCATCAGTGAAGAGTGGGGCAATCAGCCCCAGCATTTT
TRBV7-2	.	TRBJ1-2	.	CASSLQVIYGYTF	TGTGCCAGCAGCTTACAGGTGATCTATGGCTACACCTTC
TRBV6-1	.	TRBJ2-2	TRBD1	CASSRDRKPTGELFF	TGTGCCAGCAGCCGGGACAGGAAACCCACCGGGGAGCTGTTTTTT
TRBV9	.	TRBJ2-6	.	CASSVGYSSSGANVLTF	TGTGCCAGCAGCGTAGGATACTCAAGCTCTGGGGCCAACGTCCTGACTTTC
TRBV28	.	TRBJ2-7	TRBD1	CASRTTGTGGYEQYF	TGTGCCAGCAGGACCACCGGGACAGGCGGCTACGAGCAGTACTTC
TRBV5-6	.	TRBJ2-3	TRBD2	CASSPGLAGAGDTQYF	TGTGCCAGCAGCCCAGGACTAGCGGGAGCAGGAGATACGCAGTATTTT
TRBV18	.	TRBJ2-7	.	CASSQQSLYEQYF	TGTGCCAGCTCACAACAGAGTCTTTACGAGCAGTACTTC
TRBV7-9	.	TRBJ2-7	.	CASSFPASEQYF	TGTGCCAGCAGTTTCCCCGCGAGCGAGCAGTACTTC
TRBV7-2	.	TRBJ2-5	TRBD2	CASSLASGRAGETQYF	TGTGCCAGCAGCTTAGCTAGCGGGAGGGCCGGGGAGACCCAGTACTTC
TRBV30	few	TRBJ1-1	.	CAWDHGTEAFF	TGTGCCTGGGACCATGGCACTGAAGCTTTCTTT
TRBV14	.	TRBJ1-2	.	CASSRGQRRYGYTF	TGTGCCAGCAGCCGAGGACAAAGACGGTATGGCTACACCTTC
TRBV13	.	TRBJ2-3	TRBD1	CASSLVVLMGQGLPDTQYF	TGTGCCAGCAGCTTAGTGGTTCTCATGGGACAGGGTCTCCCAGATACGCAGTATTTT